The 24 T cell receptor beta chains reported below all come from one sample, sequenced in a study of cytomegalovirus exposure and HLA in healthy donors. The study ran its PCR with 60 Vbeta and 13 Jbeta primers. Using immunoSEQ multiplex PCR, the repertoire was profiled, and TCRdb retains in-frame clones only, with some absent. The top ten hold roughly 9.8% of the sample, which has about 120,000 clones, around 77% seen once. Sequences were obtained from PBMCs. The source is a man in his forties or fifties in good health and CMV-seropositive.

CDR3 nucleotides: TGTGCCAGCAGTTTAGGAGGGACAGCTGGAAACACCATATATTTT. Residues: CASSLGGTAGNTIYF. This chain uses TRBV28 with TRBJ1-3; TRBD1 matches at 7 bases. CDR3 length: 15 residues. V trimming: 2 bases; J trimming: 2 bases; junction bases outside the gene matches: 3. The V gene's germline CDR1 is MDHEN and CDR2 SYDVKM.

The chain is built from TRBV7-8 and TRBJ1-2; 8 bases are a match to TRBD1. Trimming at V came to 5 bases and at J to 3 bases, leaving 5 bases not matched to a gene. The CDR3 covers 14 residues. Germline V lookup: CDR1 SGHVS, CDR2 FQNEAQ. CDR3 DNA: TGTGCCAGCAGCCGAGGACAGGGAGACTATGGCTACACCTTC. Translated, it gives CASSRGQGDYGYTF.

This chain links TRBV6-5 with TRBJ1-4; 7 bases are shared with TRBD1. V lost 4 bases and J lost 5; bases outside the gene matches: 4. Germline lookup yields CDR1 MNHEY and CDR2 SVGAGI. There are 14 residues in the CDR3. CDR3 DNA: TGTGCCAGCAGTTTCGGGACAGCAAATGAAAAACTGTTTTTT. This gives the protein CASSFGTANEKLFF.

The sample holds a few counts of this clone. V usage is TRBV11-3 and J usage is TRBJ1-6; D is unclear. V lost 0 bases and J lost 6, with 9 bases in between. The germline V gene encodes CDR1 SGHNT and CDR2 YENEEA. This CDR3 has 15 residues. The CDR3 DNA follows: TGTGCCAGCAGCTTAGATGGTCGGTCTAATTCACCCCTCCACTTT. Protein product: CASSLDGRSNSPLHF.

The chain links TRBV6-6 to TRBJ1-2, with 7 bases identical to TRBD1. CDR3 length: 15 amino acids. Per germline, CDR1 MNHNY and CDR2 SVGAGI (reference sequence). With 4 bases clipped from V and 1 base from J, the junction kept 6 bases outside the gene matches. The CDR3 DNA reads TGTGCCAGCAGTTCCCCAGGGGGAATTAACTATGGCTACACCTTC. Translation gives CASSSPGGINYGYTF.

Regarding this clone: One junction end does not reproduce the germline sequence, and a read error may be involved. Within the sample, other DNA sequences also encode this same CDR3. V is TRBV7-2 and J is TRBJ2-7; 12 bases are a match to TRBD2. Germline values: CDR1 SGHTA, CDR2 FQGNSA. CDR3 size: 14 residues. CDR3 residues: CASSASGGAYEQYF. CDR3 DNA: TGTGCCAGCAGCGCTAGCGGGGGGGCCTACGAACAGTACTTC.

This clone was seen only once. The chain recombines TRBV11-3 with TRBJ2-3, with 13 bases that match TRBD2. The CDR3 contains 18 residues. V gave up 1 base and J gave up 2 bases; unmatched junction bases: 6. Germline CDR1 is SGHNT and CDR2 is YENEEA. The CDR3 DNA reads as TGTGCCAGCAGCTTAGGAATGGGACTAGCGGGGCCCACAGATACGCAGTATTTT. Amino acids: CASSLGMGLAGPTDTQYF.

This clone was found once. The chain links TRBV6-1 to TRBJ2-1; 8 bases line up with TRBD2. The germline V gene has CDR1 MNHNS and CDR2 SASEGT. The CDR3 sequence is 15 residues long. V trimming: 5 bases; J trimming: 4 bases; junction bases outside the gene matches: 7. In DNA form, the CDR3 reads TGTGCCAGCAGTATTAGCGGGGCGGGGTACAATGAGCAGTTCTTC. It codes for CASSISGAGYNEQFF.

The chain joins TRBV4-1 to TRBJ1-3, with TRBD1 matching over 7 bases. CDR3 length equals 17 residues. Germline V gene sequence: CDR1 MGHRA, CDR2 YSYEKL. The ends lost 0 bases at V and 3 bases at J; junction bases unmatched: 8. CDR3: CASSQDLAGGFGNTIYF. For the CDR3, the DNA is TGCGCCAGCAGCCAAGATCTGGCAGGGGGATTTGGAAACACCATATATTTT.

Only a few counts were recorded for this clone. This chain uses TRBV7-2 with TRBJ2-7; D is possibly TRBD2 (5 bases). CDR3 length equals 12 residues. V was pared by 1 base and J by 6 bases, with 7 bases between. Germline V gene data show CDR1 as SGHTA and CDR2 as FQGNSA. CDR3 sequence: CASSLVEGEQYF. The CDR3 DNA reads as TGTGCCAGCAGCTTAGTTGAGGGCGAGCAGTACTTC.

The chain joins TRBV7-6 to TRBJ1-5; 9 nucleotides agree with TRBD1. The germline V gene encodes CDR1 SGHVS and CDR2 FNYEAQ. V lost 4 bases to trimming and J lost 4 bases; unmatched junction nucleotides: 5. CDR3 length equals 15 residues. The CDR3 loop is CASSSGGTGNQPQHF. The CDR3 DNA follows: TGTGCCAGCAGCTCAGGGGGGACAGGGAATCAGCCCCAGCATTTT. Full variable domain (outside the CDR3, taken from reference TRBV7-6 and TRBJ1-5): GAGVSQSPRYKVTKRGQDVALRCDPISGHVSLYWYRQALGQGPEFLTYFNYEAQQDKSGLPNDRFSAERPEGSISTLTIQRTEQRDSAMYRCASSSGGTGNQPQHFGDGTRLSIL.

This clone was counted a single time. The CDR3 sequence is CASSPDRGRDTQYF. For the CDR3, the DNA is TGTGCCAGCAGCCCGGACAGGGGTAGAGATACGCAGTATTTT. This sequence joins TRBV6-5 and TRBJ2-3, with 9 bases identical to TRBD1. This CDR3 comprises 14 residues. Looked up from germline, CDR1 is MNHEY and CDR2 is SVGAGI. Losses at the gene ends were 6 bases for V and 5 bases for J; bases not matched to a gene: 6.

V is TRBV5-4 and J is TRBJ2-7; 10 bases agree with TRBD1. Germline V gives CDR1 SGHNT, CDR2 YYREEE (reference sequence). The CDR3 spans 14 residues. The trim removed 3 bases at V and 4 bases at J, leaving 4 bases unmatched. The CDR3 bases are TGTGCCAGCAGCTACGGACAGGGGGGTTACGAGCAGTACTTC. It specifies CASSYGQGGYEQYF.

The rearrangement uses TRBV2 and TRBJ2-3; 15 bases line up with TRBD2. The ends lost 6 bases at V and 5 bases at J; junction bases unmatched: 9. Germline V gene lookup returns CDR1 SNHLY and CDR2 FYNNEI. This CDR3 comprises 17 residues. The CDR3 here is CASSASGLAGGVDTQYF. The CDR3 DNA is TGTGCCAGCAGCGCTAGTGGACTAGCGGGGGGGGTAGATACGCAGTATTTT.

CDR3 in amino acids: CASSLQPGGVRNSPLHF. In DNA, the CDR3 is TGTGCCAGCAGCTTACAACCCGGGGGGGTACGGAATTCACCCCTCCACTTT. The gene calls are TRBV7-2 and TRBJ1-6; D is possibly TRBD1 (5 bases). V was shortened by 2 bases and J by 7 bases, with 18 bases between the two germline ends. CDR1 and CDR2 from the germline V gene are SGHTA and FQGNSA. The CDR3 has 17 residues.

The chain combines TRBV18 with TRBJ2-1; 7 nucleotides agree with TRBD2. This CDR3 region has 17 residues. Germline CDR1 is KGHSH and CDR2 is LQKENI. V shed 5 bases, J shed 7 bases, and the junction held 17 bases outside the gene matches. CDR3 sequence: CASSSPRWGGVPNEQFF. The CDR3 region has the DNA TGTGCCAGCTCATCCCCGCGTTGGGGGGGGGTCCCGAATGAGCAGTTCTTC.

The count of this clone is one. The rearrangement uses TRBV5-1 and TRBJ1-4; a possible D gene is TRBD1 (6 bases). Trimming took 0 bases from V and 0 from J, leaving 6 bases between them. This CDR3 comprises 15 residues. Germline V gene sequence: CDR1 SGHRS, CDR2 YFSETQ. The DNA of the CDR3 is TGCGCCAGCAGCTTGGACAGGGCAACTAATGAAAAACTGTTTTTT. Translated: CASSLDRATNEKLFF.

V usage is TRBV2 and J usage is TRBJ2-2; D perhaps matches TRBD1 (5 bases). The CDR3 runs to 14 residues. Germline V CDR1 and CDR2: SNHLY, FYNNEI. V shed 7 bases and J shed 1 base, with 10 bases lying between them. CDR3 sequence: CASKRTRNTGELFF. The CDR3 DNA is TGTGCCAGCAAACGGACACGGAACACCGGGGAGCTGTTTTTT.

The chain is built from TRBV11-3 and TRBJ2-7; 9 nucleotides line up with TRBD1. Germline CDR1 SGHNT, CDR2 YENEEA. There are 14 residues in the CDR3. V trimming: 5 bases; J trimming: 3 bases; junction bases outside the gene matches: 5. The CDR3 sequence is CASSAGQGHYEQYF. The CDR3 DNA reads TGTGCCAGCAGCGCGGGACAGGGCCACTACGAGCAGTACTTC.

This clone was picked up one time. The gene calls are TRBV5-4 and TRBJ2-1; weak D call: TRBD1 (5 bases). CDR1 is SGHNT and CDR2 is YYREEE in the germline V gene (reference sequence). This CDR3 spans 14 amino acids. Between the trimmed V and J ends, which lost 2 bases and 3 bases, there was a span of 9 bases. The DNA of the CDR3 is TGTGCCAGCAGCTTCCAGGGTCGCTACAATGAGCAGTTCTTC. Residues: CASSFQGRYNEQFF.

The count of this clone is one. The rearrangement joins TRBV7-3 to TRBJ1-1, with 11 bases lining up with TRBD1. The ends lost 5 bases at V and 4 bases at J; junction bases unmatched: 6. The CDR3 totals 15 residues. Germline V gene lookup returns CDR1 SGHTA and CDR2 FQGTGA. CDR3: CASSHPGTGGTEAFF. The CDR3 region has the DNA TGTGCCAGCAGCCATCCCGGGACAGGGGGCACTGAAGCTTTCTTT.

The rearrangement uses TRBV7-8 and TRBJ2-2, with 7 positions matching TRBD1. Trimming removed 5 bases from V and 4 bases from J; junction bases left unmatched: 7. CDR3 length equals 15 residues. The germline V gene encodes CDR1 SGHVS and CDR2 FQNEAQ. The CDR3 is CASSPLQGPTGELFF. CDR3 sequence (DNA): TGTGCCAGCAGCCCGCTACAGGGGCCCACCGGGGAGCTGTTTTTT.

The chain couples TRBV7-3 to TRBJ1-5; D is ambiguous. The V gene's germline CDR1 is SGHTA and CDR2 FQGTGA. Trimming stripped 5 bases from V and 3 bases from J, with 14 bases between. This CDR3 is 15 amino acids long. In nucleotides, the CDR3 is TGTGCCAGCAGCGGTCCGTGGCCTTCCAATCAGCCCCAGCATTTT. Amino acids: CASSGPWPSNQPQHF.

The J gene is TRBJ2-3, the V gene TRBV30; 11 bases match TRBD1. The CDR3 length is 15 residues. CDR1 is GTSNPN and CDR2 is SVGIG in the germline V gene (reference sequence). With V trimmed by 3 bases and J by 0 bases, 2 bases remained unmatched. The CDR3 coding sequence is TGTGCCTGGAGGGACAGGGGGCCTAGCACAGATACGCAGTATTTT. Protein: CAWRDRGPSTDTQYF.